This T cell receptor (beta chain) was recovered during a study of blood T cells in healthy people across ages. Study-wide results and caveats: A strong correlation between TCR beta diversity and naive T cell percentage was seen. More naive CD4+ cells and higher diversity marked long-lived donors relative to aged donors.

On this clonotype itself: Its antigen is undetermined.

A J-beta primer mix and a sample-barcoded 5' primer were used in a second PCR of about 7 to 12 cycles. TCRdb passed the 5' RACE reads through MiXCR, listing each CDR3 protein once. Of around 320,000 distinct CDR3 sequences detected, 25% to 30% appear once; the ten largest clones hold over 25%. Each donor was a healthy Caucasian individual from Russia, aged about 6 to 90. Material: blood. This clonotype was obtained from an older woman in good health.

Here the CDR3 DNA reads TGTGCCAGCAGCCCCCCGGGACTAGCGGGTTACGAGCAGTACTTC. Protein product: CASSPPGLAGYEQYF. The chain uses TRBV7-2 and TRBJ2-7; 12 nucleotides match TRBD2. The CDR3 totals 15 residues. The V gene end was trimmed by 5 bases and the J gene end by 4 bases; junction bases not matched to a gene: 6. Germline values: CDR1 SGHTA, CDR2 FQGNSA.